This TCR beta chain emerged from a study of response to subunit inactivated influenza vaccine. MiXCR was run by TCRdb on the RT-PCR reads, yielding one entry per CDR3 protein. The table includes about 570,000 distinct CDR3 sequences, around 10% detected once. Notes on the study in general: The study's authors posited that every seasonal influenza vaccination enlists few new T cells.

With respect to this clonotype: What it binds is unknown.

This CDR3 is built from 19 residues. Germline V CDR1 and CDR2: ENHRY, SYGVKD. Trimming pared 0 bases from V and 0 bases from J, leaving 18 bases between. The data were also submitted as part of a second study, on T cells expressing NK-cell markers. That source notes: 5'RACE template switching with UMIs generated TCR beta cDNA. Among CD8+ T cells from five or six donors, dominant NKG2C+ clonotypes accounted for roughly 1.0-7.0%.

This sequence originates from a man in his forties or fifties who received an inactivated influenza vaccine. This sequence joins TRBV10-3 and TRBJ1-5; the D gene is possibly TRBD1 (5 bases). Specimen: PBMCs from blood, collected on the day of vaccination. The CDR3, as DNA: TGTGCCATCAGTGAGTCGGCAGGGTCGAAATGGGGTAGCAATCAGCCCCAGCATTTT. Its translation is CAISESAGSKWGSNQPQHF.